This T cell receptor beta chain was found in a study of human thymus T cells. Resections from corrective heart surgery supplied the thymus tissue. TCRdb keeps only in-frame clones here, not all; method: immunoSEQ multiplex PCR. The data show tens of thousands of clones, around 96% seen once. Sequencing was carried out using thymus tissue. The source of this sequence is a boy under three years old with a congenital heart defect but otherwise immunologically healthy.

CDR3 residues: CACRPGTVSNTEAFF. As DNA, the CDR3 is TGTGCCTGTCGTCCCGGGACAGTCTCGAACACTGAAGCTTTCTTT. This rearrangement joins TRBV30 to TRBJ1-1; 7 bases match TRBD1. CDR1 GTSNPN and CDR2 SVGIG come from the germline V gene (reference sequence). CDR3 length: 15 amino acids. Unmatched junction bases numbered 11, after V lost 6 bases and J lost 1 base.